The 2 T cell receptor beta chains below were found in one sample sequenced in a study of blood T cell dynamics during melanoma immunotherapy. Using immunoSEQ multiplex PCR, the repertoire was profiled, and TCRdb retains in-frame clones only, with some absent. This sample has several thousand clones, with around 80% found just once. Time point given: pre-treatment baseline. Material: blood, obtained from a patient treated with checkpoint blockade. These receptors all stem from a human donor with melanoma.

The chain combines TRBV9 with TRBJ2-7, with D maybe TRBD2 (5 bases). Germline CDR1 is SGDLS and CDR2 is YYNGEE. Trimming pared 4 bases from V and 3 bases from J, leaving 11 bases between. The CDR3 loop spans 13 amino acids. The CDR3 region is CASSRAAFYEQYF. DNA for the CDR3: TGTGCCAGCAGCCGAGCGGCGTTCTACGAGCAGTACTTC.

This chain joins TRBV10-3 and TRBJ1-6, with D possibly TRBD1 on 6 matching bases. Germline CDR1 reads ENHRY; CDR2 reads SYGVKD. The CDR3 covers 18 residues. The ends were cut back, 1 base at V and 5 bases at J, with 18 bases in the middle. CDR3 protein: CAISELDMTGADNSPLHF. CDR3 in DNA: TGTGCCATCAGTGAGTTGGACATGACAGGCGCAGATAATTCACCCCTCCACTTT.